This TCR beta chain was obtained from a study of blood T cell repertoires in COVID-19. The V gene's germline CDR1 is MNHEY and CDR2 SVGAGI. The length of the CDR3 is 14 residues. The data were produced by immunoSEQ multiplex PCR, yet TCRdb's version contains in-frame clones alone and is incomplete. This table holds roughly 200,000 clones, approximately 90% found once. Participants, about 18 to 100 years old, spanned some 23 US areas. About this clone: At one end, the junction sequence differs from germline, possibly due to a read error.

Sequences were obtained from PBMCs or T cells enriched from blood (not recorded which). The rearrangement links TRBV6-5 to TRBJ2-1, with TRBD2 matching over 9 bases. The clonotype was recovered from a woman aged 30 to 39 who had recovered from COVID-19. The CDR3 loop reads CASSYSGSGGPRLF. Here the CDR3 DNA reads TGTGCCAGCAGTTACTCGGGTAGCGGGGGCCCTCGACTCTTC.